Presented here are 24 T cell receptor beta chains from one specimen sequenced in a study of blood T cell repertoires in COVID-19. TCRdb's table, derived via immunoSEQ multiplex PCR, lists solely in-frame clones and lacks some. The sample includes roughly 390,000 clones, less than 85% of them seen just once. The sequenced sample was peripheral blood. These receptors were taken from a woman under 30 with acute or convalescent COVID-19.

V gene TRBV5-1 combines with J gene TRBJ1-1; D not certain. Trimming cost V 0 bases and J 0 bases, with 21 bases left between them. The germline V gene encodes CDR1 SGHRS and CDR2 YFSETQ. The CDR3 loop spans 19 amino acids. CDR3 residues: CASSLGYGLGRRMNTEAFF. In DNA form, the CDR3 reads TGCGCCAGCAGCTTGGGATACGGACTCGGGCGTCGGATGAACACTGAAGCTTTCTTT.

The V gene is TRBV2, the J gene TRBJ1-5; no clear D gene. V was pared by 5 bases and J by 4 bases, with 3 bases between. Germline V gives CDR1 SNHLY, CDR2 FYNNEI. CDR3 length: 11 residues. In DNA form, the CDR3 reads TGTGCCAGCAGTTATAATCAGCCCCAGCATTTT. This sequence encodes CASSYNQPQHF.

This chain connects TRBV20-1 to TRBJ1-2; TRBD1 aligns across 10 bases. CDR1 and CDR2 (germline): DFQATT, SNEGSKA (reference sequence). Trimming took 3 bases from V and 4 from J; bases not matched to a gene: 5. The CDR3 is 14 residues long. CDR3 sequence: CSASKGQGTYGYTF. CDR3 bases: TGCAGTGCTAGTAAGGGACAGGGGACCTATGGCTACACCTTC.

The chain has TRBV24-1 and TRBJ2-1, with TRBD1 as a possible D gene (6 bases). The germline V gene has CDR1 KGHDR and CDR2 SFDVKD. CDR3 length equals 14 residues. V was trimmed by 7 bases and J by 1 base, leaving 10 bases between them. CDR3 sequence reads: CATSLQGSYNEQFF. CDR3 in DNA: TGTGCCACCAGCCTACAGGGTTCCTACAATGAGCAGTTCTTC.

In its sample, this clone was seen many times. The chain uses TRBV9 and TRBJ1-6; D is unresolved. The CDR3 consists of 15 residues. V was clipped by 1 base and J by 8 bases, with 13 bases between them. Germline V gives CDR1 SGDLS, CDR2 YYNGEE. DNA of the CDR3: TGTGCCAGCAGCGTACGGGGTACGCCGGATTCACCCCTCCACTTT. Amino acids: CASSVRGTPDSPLHF.

The V and J genes are TRBV18 and TRBJ1-1; D uncertain. From germline, CDR1 is KGHSH and CDR2 LQKENI. Trimming took 3 bases from V and 6 from J, leaving 11 bases between them. The CDR3 runs to 13 residues. The CDR3 sequence is CASSPPGRSEAFF. CDR3 DNA: TGTGCCAGCTCACCCCCGGGTAGGTCTGAAGCTTTCTTT.

The chain links TRBV19 to TRBJ1-6, with TRBD1 matching over 10 bases. Germline values: CDR1 LNHDA, CDR2 SQIVND (reference sequence). V lost 4 bases, J lost 7 bases, and 1 base stayed unmatched. The CDR3 extends over 14 amino acids. The CDR3 is CASSRTGGNSPLHF. In nucleotides, the CDR3 is TGTGCCAGTAGTAGGACAGGGGGAAATTCACCCCTCCACTTT.

This clone appeared once. The chain combines TRBV7-9 with TRBJ1-4, with D perhaps matching TRBD1 (6 bases). With 0 bases removed from V and 8 bases from J, the gap between germline ends came to 13 bases. Germline lookup yields CDR1 SEHNR and CDR2 FQNEAQ (reference sequence). This CDR3 is built from 15 residues. CDR3 region: CASSLARGEEEKLFF. DNA for the CDR3: TGTGCCAGCAGCTTAGCCAGGGGAGAGGAAGAAAAACTGTTTTTT.

This sequence joins TRBV6-6 and TRBJ2-7; the D is unclear. The germline V and J ends were trimmed by 4 bases and 5 bases, with 9 bases remaining between them. The CDR3 totals 12 residues. Germline CDR1 and CDR2: MNHNY and SVGAGI (reference sequence). CDR3 region: CASSSLSDEQYF. CDR3 nucleotide sequence: TGTGCCAGCAGTTCCCTTAGTGACGAGCAGTACTTC.

The CDR3 sequence is CASSFLRPGRVQGSPLHF. As DNA, the CDR3 is TGTGCCAGCAGTTTCCTTCGCCCCGGACGCGTGCAGGGGTCACCCCTCCACTTT. The chain combines TRBV27 with TRBJ1-6; TRBD1 might be the D (6 bases). CDR3 length: 18 residues. The germline CDR1 and CDR2 sequences are MNHEY and SMNVEV (reference sequence). The ends were cut back, 3 bases at V and 10 bases at J, with 25 bases in the middle.

The chain uses TRBV10-1 and TRBJ1-1; D is unresolved. The CDR3 is 12 amino acids. Per germline, CDR1 WNHNN and CDR2 SYGVQD (reference sequence). The ends were cut back, 3 bases at V and 4 bases at J, with 6 bases in the middle. CDR3 residues: CASSDSSTEAFF. The CDR3 coding sequence is TGCGCCAGCAGTGATTCCAGCACTGAAGCTTTCTTT.

This rearrangement joins TRBV19 to TRBJ2-7; D gene unclear. CDR3 length equals 12 residues. Germline values: CDR1 LNHDA, CDR2 SQIVND (reference sequence). Trimming stripped 5 bases from V and 6 bases from J, with 11 bases between. As DNA, the CDR3 is TGTGCCAGTAGTGCCGGAGCTGGCGAGCAGTACTTC. The encoded protein is CASSAGAGEQYF.

The count of this clone is one. The chain uses TRBV28 and TRBJ2-1; D is ambiguous. This CDR3 region has 14 residues. V gave up 7 bases and J gave up 0 bases, with 10 bases separating them. Germline CDR1 reads MDHEN; CDR2 reads SYDVKM. The CDR3 DNA follows: TGTGCCAGCACCCCACCGAGCTCCTACAATGAGCAGTTCTTC. Residues: CASTPPSSYNEQFF.

The gene calls are TRBV5-1 and TRBJ2-7, with TRBD2 matching over 9 bases. The CDR3 is 15 residues long. V lost 4 bases and J lost 4; bases outside the gene matches: 9. CDR1 and CDR2 (germline): SGHRS, YFSETQ. Here the CDR3 DNA reads TGCGCCAGCAGCCCCTTTAGCGGGGGCGGTTACGAGCAGTACTTC. This gives the protein CASSPFSGGGYEQYF.

The chain recombines TRBV4-1 with TRBJ1-1; the match to TRBD1 covers 7 bases. The germline gives CDR1 MGHRA, CDR2 YSYEKL. V was clipped by 1 base and J by 5 bases; unmatched bases: 7. The CDR3 has 15 residues. In nucleotides, the CDR3 is TGCGCCAGCAGCCAAGGAGGGACAGTTATAACTGAAGCTTTCTTT. It specifies CASSQGGTVITEAFF.

The chain is built from TRBV5-6 and TRBJ1-2, with unresolved D. Germline V CDR1 and CDR2: SGHDT, YYEEEE. V was trimmed by 5 bases and J by 6 bases, leaving 17 bases between them. CDR3 length equals 14 residues. The CDR3 reads CASSLQPRGDGYTF. CDR3 sequence (DNA): TGTGCCAGCAGTTTGCAGCCTCGAGGTGATGGCTACACCTTC.

The chain joins TRBV27 to TRBJ1-6; no clear D. CDR3 length: 15 residues. Germline CDR1 and CDR2: MNHEY and SMNVEV (reference sequence). V shed 4 bases and J shed 3 bases, with 10 bases lying between them. CDR3 DNA: TGTGCCAGCAGTTCCCCACTCCACTATAATTCACCCCTCCACTTT. Protein sequence: CASSSPLHYNSPLHF.

This clone was picked up a small number of times. This chain uses TRBV6-5 with TRBJ1-1; D possibly corresponds to TRBD1 (6 bases). The CDR3 spans 14 residues. CDR1 MNHEY and CDR2 SVGAGI come from the germline V gene. Trimming removed 10 bases from V and 4 bases from J, with 19 bases in between. Here the CDR3 reads CATQVSRGATEAFF. CDR3 nucleotides: TGTGCCACCCAAGTATCCAGGGGTGCCACTGAAGCTTTCTTT.

V is TRBV6-5 and J is TRBJ1-1, with D maybe TRBD1 (5 bases). Trimming removed 6 bases from V and 0 bases from J, with 11 bases in between. This CDR3 is 14 amino acids long. CDR1 is MNHEY, CDR2 SVGAGI, per germline. The CDR3 DNA reads TGTGCCAGCAGCGTGGGGGGGGTGAACACTGAAGCTTTCTTT. It yields the protein CASSVGGVNTEAFF.

The chain combines TRBV5-5 with TRBJ2-1, with TRBD1 identical over 8 bases. Germline CDR1 and CDR2: SGHKS and YYEKEE (reference sequence). The V segment lost 0 bases and the J segment 8 bases; nucleotides outside the gene matches: 7. The CDR3 covers 15 residues. CDR3 bases: TGTGCCAGCAGCTTGGGGGTGGACAGGGCCGATGAGCAGTTCTTC. The encoded protein is CASSLGVDRADEQFF.

There are a few counts of this clone. The gene calls are TRBV5-5 and TRBJ1-4; 11 nucleotides match TRBD1. The CDR3 is 19 amino acids. The germline V gene encodes CDR1 SGHKS and CDR2 YYEKEE (reference sequence). Trimming at V came to 3 bases and at J to 0 bases, leaving 10 bases not matched to a gene. CDR3 DNA: TGTGCCAGCAGCTCGGGGACAGGGGGGTTTGGAGCAACTAATGAAAAACTGTTTTTT. Its translation is CASSSGTGGFGATNEKLFF.

The chain recombines TRBV6-4 with TRBJ1-2, with no clear D. V lost 8 bases and J 7 bases, leaving 14 bases between the germline ends. CDR1 and CDR2 (germline): MRHNA, SNTAGT. There are 12 residues in the CDR3. CDR3 amino acids: CASPTRRGGYTF. Here the CDR3 DNA reads TGTGCCAGCCCCACGCGACGGGGTGGCTACACCTTC.

The chain is built from TRBV7-9 and TRBJ1-2; 9 bases agree with TRBD1. The germline V gene encodes CDR1 SEHNR and CDR2 FQNEAQ (reference sequence). The CDR3 length is 18 residues. V lost 4 bases and J lost 4; bases outside the gene matches: 16. The CDR3 loop is CASSSFDGQGWLSYGYTF. DNA of the CDR3: TGTGCCAGCAGCTCCTTTGACGGACAGGGGTGGTTGAGCTATGGCTACACCTTC.

The genes are TRBV30 and TRBJ1-6, with 7 positions matching TRBD1. The trim removed 0 bases at V and 10 bases at J, leaving 9 bases unmatched. The CDR3 runs to 15 residues. Germline V gene lookup returns CDR1 GTSNPN and CDR2 SVGIG (reference sequence). This CDR3 reads CAWSVIKGANSPLHF. Written as DNA, the CDR3 is TGTGCCTGGAGTGTAATTAAGGGGGCAAACTCACCCCTCCACTTT.